These T cell receptor beta chains were read from a single sample in a study of shared clonotypes between healthy human individuals. Profiled with immunoSEQ multiplex PCR; TCRdb holds only in-frame clones, not every one. Among about 590,000 clones listed, nearly 97% were seen once. What was sequenced was naive CD8+ T cells sorted from blood. Receptors originate from a woman in her twenties or thirties in good health. CDR3s include the opening cysteine and the closing phenylalanine or tryptophan. Each record gives: D gene, J gene, V gene, clone size, CDR3 protein, CDR3 DNA. A D gene is named only where the DNA matches it firmly. Where a row states a size, it is once, few, many or the class of an expanded clone; other rows omit it.

D gene: NA; J gene: TRBJ2-7; V gene: TRBV28; clone size: NA; CDR3 protein: CASISGNEQYF; CDR3 DNA: TGTGCCAGCATTTCAGGGAACGAGCAGTACTTC
D gene: TRBD1; J gene: TRBJ1-5; V gene: TRBV4-1; clone size: once; CDR3 protein: CASSQGPPGQVPGGNQPQHF; CDR3 DNA: TGCGCCAGCAGCCAGGGACCTCCGGGACAGGTGCCCGGGGGCAATCAGCCCCAGCATTTT
D gene: TRBD1; J gene: TRBJ1-2; V gene: TRBV19; clone size: once; CDR3 protein: CASSTSRQGEDGYTF; CDR3 DNA: TGTGCCAGTAGTACCTCTAGACAGGGAGAGGATGGCTACACCTTC
D gene: NA; J gene: TRBJ1-2; V gene: TRBV9; clone size: NA; CDR3 protein: CASSGSIPPGTYGYTF; CDR3 DNA: TGTGCCAGCAGCGGGTCGATCCCCCCGGGGACTTATGGCTACACCTTC
D gene: NA; J gene: TRBJ2-3; V gene: TRBV29-1; clone size: NA; CDR3 protein: CSAGGYSSTDTQYF; CDR3 DNA: TGCAGCGCCGGAGGGTACTCTAGCACAGATACGCAGTATTTT
D gene: TRBD2; J gene: TRBJ2-3; V gene: TRBV9; clone size: NA; CDR3 protein: CASSGSTTDTQYF; CDR3 DNA: TGTGCCAGTAGCGGGAGTACCACAGATACGCAGTATTTT
D gene: NA; J gene: TRBJ2-4; V gene: TRBV27; clone size: NA; CDR3 protein: CASMGAGNIQYF; CDR3 DNA: TGTGCCAGCATGGGGGCTGGAAACATTCAGTACTTC
D gene: NA; J gene: TRBJ1-4; V gene: TRBV2; clone size: NA; CDR3 protein: CASSSTGIHEKLFF; CDR3 DNA: TGTGCCAGCAGTTCAACAGGGATTCATGAAAAACTGTTTTTT
D gene: NA; J gene: TRBJ1-2; V gene: TRBV28; clone size: NA; CDR3 protein: CASSLGDGYTF; CDR3 DNA: TGTGCCAGCAGTTTAGGGGATGGCTACACCTTC
D gene: NA; J gene: TRBJ1-1; V gene: TRBV19; clone size: NA; CDR3 protein: CASSKKDRYMNTEAFF; CDR3 DNA: TGTGCCAGTAGTAAAAAGGACAGATACATGAACACTGAAGCTTTCTTT
D gene: TRBD2; J gene: TRBJ2-7; V gene: TRBV11-2; clone size: NA; CDR3 protein: CASSFRNSWTSGSYEQYF; CDR3 DNA: TGTGCCAGCAGCTTCCGGAATTCCTGGACTAGCGGGAGTTACGAGCAGTACTTC
D gene: NA; J gene: TRBJ1-2; V gene: TRBV14; clone size: NA; CDR3 protein: CASSQEESYIPNYGYTF; CDR3 DNA: TGTGCCAGCAGCCAAGAAGAGTCGTACATTCCGAACTATGGCTACACCTTC
D gene: TRBD1; J gene: TRBJ1-4; V gene: TRBV28; clone size: few; CDR3 protein: CASRWGLGQTNEKLFF; CDR3 DNA: TGTGCCAGCAGGTGGGGTCTGGGACAGACAAATGAAAAACTGTTTTTT
D gene: NA; J gene: TRBJ1-5; V gene: TRBV5-6; clone size: NA; CDR3 protein: CASSLALGAQPQHF; CDR3 DNA: TGTGCCAGCAGCTTGGCGCTCGGGGCTCAGCCCCAGCATTTT
D gene: NA; J gene: TRBJ2-2; V gene: TRBV4-2; clone size: NA; CDR3 protein: CASSQEEARRTGELFF; CDR3 DNA: TGTGCCAGCAGCCAAGAAGAGGCGAGGAGGACCGGGGAGCTGTTTTTT
D gene: TRBD1; J gene: TRBJ1-5; V gene: TRBV6-5; clone size: NA; CDR3 protein: CASRIGQGGNQPQHF; CDR3 DNA: TGTGCCAGCAGGATAGGACAGGGAGGCAATCAGCCCCAGCATTTT
D gene: NA; J gene: TRBJ1-2; V gene: TRBV5-6; clone size: NA; CDR3 protein: CASSGWTVTTLINYGYTF; CDR3 DNA: TGTGCCAGCAGCGGCTGGACAGTCACCACCTTGATCAACTATGGCTACACCTTC
D gene: TRBD1; J gene: TRBJ2-1; V gene: TRBV5-6; clone size: NA; CDR3 protein: CASSLSGTEGINEQFF; CDR3 DNA: TGTGCCAGCAGCTTGTCCGGGACAGAAGGGATCAATGAGCAGTTCTTC
D gene: NA; J gene: TRBJ2-3; V gene: TRBV2; clone size: NA; CDR3 protein: CASSQSGAPDTQYF; CDR3 DNA: TGTGCCAGCAGCCAGAGCGGCGCACCAGATACGCAGTATTTT
D gene: TRBD1; J gene: TRBJ1-1; V gene: TRBV7-6; clone size: NA; CDR3 protein: CASSLAQTGFTEAFF; CDR3 DNA: TGTGCCAGCAGCTTAGCCCAGACAGGGTTCACTGAAGCTTTCTTT
D gene: TRBD1; J gene: TRBJ1-2; V gene: TRBV18; clone size: NA; CDR3 protein: CASSPGTDNLNYGYTF; CDR3 DNA: TGTGCCAGCTCACCCGGGACAGATAACCTTAACTATGGCTACACCTTC
D gene: TRBD1; J gene: TRBJ1-5; V gene: TRBV28; clone size: NA; CDR3 protein: CASSPYRDRVGLQPQHF; CDR3 DNA: TGTGCCAGCAGTCCATACCGGGACAGGGTAGGTTTGCAGCCCCAGCATTTT
D gene: NA; J gene: TRBJ2-5; V gene: TRBV7-9; clone size: NA; CDR3 protein: CASSLDGRGDYF; CDR3 DNA: TGTGCCAGCAGCTTAGACGGCAGGGGGGACTACTTC
D gene: NA; J gene: TRBJ1-2; V gene: TRBV28; clone size: NA; CDR3 protein: CASSFTRYGYTF; CDR3 DNA: TGTGCCAGCAGTTTTACACGTTATGGCTACACCTTC
D gene: TRBD2; J gene: TRBJ2-3; V gene: TRBV7-8; clone size: NA; CDR3 protein: CASSSTSGWSTDTQYF; CDR3 DNA: TGTGCCAGCAGCTCGACTAGCGGATGGTCCACAGATACGCAGTATTTT
D gene: NA; J gene: TRBJ2-5; V gene: TRBV6-5; clone size: NA; CDR3 protein: CASSPPGAGGETQYF; CDR3 DNA: TGTGCCAGCAGCCCCCCCGGAGCTGGTGGTGAGACCCAGTACTTC
D gene: NA; J gene: TRBJ2-1; V gene: TRBV13; clone size: once; CDR3 protein: CASRAGSSYNEQFF; CDR3 DNA: TGTGCCAGCAGGGCAGGGAGCTCCTACAATGAGCAGTTCTTC
D gene: TRBD2; J gene: TRBJ2-7; V gene: TRBV27; clone size: NA; CDR3 protein: CASSVTSSGYEQYF; CDR3 DNA: TGTGCCAGCAGCGTTACTTCTAGCGGCTACGAGCAGTACTTC
D gene: NA; J gene: TRBJ2-7; V gene: TRBV5-6; clone size: NA; CDR3 protein: CASSLAAARGREQYF; CDR3 DNA: TGTGCCAGCAGCTTGGCCGCAGCTCGGGGACGCGAGCAGTACTTC
D gene: NA; J gene: TRBJ2-7; V gene: TRBV7-8; clone size: NA; CDR3 protein: CASGPMVEQYF; CDR3 DNA: TGTGCCAGCGGTCCCATGGTCGAGCAGTACTTC
D gene: NA; J gene: TRBJ2-3; V gene: TRBV6-1; clone size: NA; CDR3 protein: CASGVDTQYF; CDR3 DNA: TGTGCCAGCGGTGTCGATACGCAGTATTTT